The sequence of this T cell receptor (beta chain) was determined in a study of long-term antiretroviral therapy in people with HIV. Study overall: Samples collected earliest predate the 2015 immediate-ART recommendation by about a decade.

V lost 6 bases, J lost 1 base, and 2 bases stayed unmatched. Per the germline V gene, CDR1 is ENHRY and CDR2 is SYGVKD. This CDR3 region has 13 residues. Samples were assayed with immunoSEQ v3.0 at survey level. Clones were sequenced by immunoSEQ multiplex PCR, and TCRdb holds only the in-frame ones, with some missing. Of approximately 29,000 clones in the sample, 80% to 85% were seen once. Points from the study as a whole: Pre-ART expanded clones dominated the repertoire at every time point. Whereas controls had wider CDR3 length ranges, HIV repertoires had narrower ones. Investigators report no available data on ART adherence, viral resistance or therapy changes.

Concerning this clone: Its antigen is not identified.

This receptor was obtained from a man in his late teens or twenties with HIV. Sequences were derived from unsorted PBMCs, sampled 0.4 years after starting antiretroviral therapy. The J gene is TRBJ1-1, the V gene TRBV10-3; 7 bases match TRBD1. The CDR3 DNA reads as TGTGCCATCAGCAGGACAGGGAACACTGAAGCTTTCTTT. It yields the protein CAISRTGNTEAFF.